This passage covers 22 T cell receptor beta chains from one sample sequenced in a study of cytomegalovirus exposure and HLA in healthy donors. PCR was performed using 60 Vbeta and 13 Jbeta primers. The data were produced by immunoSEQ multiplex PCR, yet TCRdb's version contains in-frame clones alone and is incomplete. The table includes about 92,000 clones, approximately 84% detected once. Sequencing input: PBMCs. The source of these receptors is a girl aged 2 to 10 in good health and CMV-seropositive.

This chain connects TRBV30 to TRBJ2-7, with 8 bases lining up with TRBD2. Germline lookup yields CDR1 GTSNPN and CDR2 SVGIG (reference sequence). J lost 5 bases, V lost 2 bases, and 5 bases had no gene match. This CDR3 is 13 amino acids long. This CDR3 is CAWSSSGSHEQYF. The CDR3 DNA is TGTGCCTGGAGTTCGAGCGGGAGCCACGAGCAGTACTTC.

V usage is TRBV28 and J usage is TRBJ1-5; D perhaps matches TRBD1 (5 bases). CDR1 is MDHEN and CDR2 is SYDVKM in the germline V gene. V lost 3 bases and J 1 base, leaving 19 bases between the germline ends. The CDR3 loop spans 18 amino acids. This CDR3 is CASSFGGGAWASNQPQHF. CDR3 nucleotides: TGTGCCAGCAGTTTTGGTGGCGGGGCCTGGGCGAGCAATCAGCCCCAGCATTTT.

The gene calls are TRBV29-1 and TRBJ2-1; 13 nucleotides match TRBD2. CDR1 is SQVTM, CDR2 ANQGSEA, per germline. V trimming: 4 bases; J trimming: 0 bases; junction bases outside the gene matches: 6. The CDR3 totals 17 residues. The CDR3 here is CSVGGLAGEISYNEQFF. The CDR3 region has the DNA TGCAGCGTTGGAGGACTAGCGGGAGAGATCTCCTACAATGAGCAGTTCTTC.

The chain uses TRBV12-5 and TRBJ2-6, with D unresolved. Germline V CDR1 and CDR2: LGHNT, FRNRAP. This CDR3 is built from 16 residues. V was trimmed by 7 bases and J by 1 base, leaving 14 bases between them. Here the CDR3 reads CASALGSASGANVLTF. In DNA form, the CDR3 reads TGTGCTAGTGCCCTGGGCAGTGCTTCTGGGGCCAACGTCCTGACTTTC.

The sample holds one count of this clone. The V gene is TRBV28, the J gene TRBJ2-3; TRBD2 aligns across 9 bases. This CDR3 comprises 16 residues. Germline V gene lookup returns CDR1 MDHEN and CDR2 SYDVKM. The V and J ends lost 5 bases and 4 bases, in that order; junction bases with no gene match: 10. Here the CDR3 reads CASSLNSAGGADTQYF. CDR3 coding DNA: TGTGCCAGCAGTCTTAATTCGGCGGGAGGGGCAGATACGCAGTATTTT. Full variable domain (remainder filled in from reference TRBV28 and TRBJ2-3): DVKVTQSSRYLVKRTGEKVFLECVQDMDHENMFWYRQDPGLGLRLIYFSYDVKMKEKGDIPEGYSVSREKKERFSLILESASTNQTSMYLCASSLNSAGGADTQYFGPGTRLTVL.

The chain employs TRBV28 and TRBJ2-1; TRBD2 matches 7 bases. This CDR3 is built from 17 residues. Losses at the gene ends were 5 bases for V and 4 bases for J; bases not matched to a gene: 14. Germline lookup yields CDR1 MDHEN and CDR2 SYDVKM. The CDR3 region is CASSPEYLAGLYNEQFF. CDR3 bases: TGTGCCAGCAGTCCCGAATACTTAGCGGGCCTTTACAATGAGCAGTTCTTC.

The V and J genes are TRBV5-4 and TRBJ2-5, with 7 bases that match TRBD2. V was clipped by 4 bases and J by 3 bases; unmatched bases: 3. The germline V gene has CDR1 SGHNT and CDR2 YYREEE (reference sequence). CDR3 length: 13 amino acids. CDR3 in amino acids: CASSLGREETQYF. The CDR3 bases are TGTGCCAGCAGCCTGGGGAGGGAAGAGACCCAGTACTTC.

CDR3 bases: TGTGCCAGCAGCCCCCCCGGGGGGAACACTGAAGCTTTCTTT. Protein product: CASSPPGGNTEAFF. The chain links TRBV5-8 to TRBJ1-1, with a weak D call TRBD1 (5 bases). Trimming took off 4 bases at V and 1 base at J, with 11 bases between the two ends. This CDR3 has 14 residues. Germline loops: CDR1 SGHTS, CDR2 YDEGEE. Drawing the rest from reference TRBV5-8 and TRBJ1-1, the complete variable domain is EAGVTQSPTHLIKTRGQQATLRCSPISGHTSVYWYQQALGLGLQFLLWYDEGEERNRGNFPPRFSGRQFPNYSSELNVNALELEDSALYLCASSPPGGNTEAFFGQGTRLTVV.

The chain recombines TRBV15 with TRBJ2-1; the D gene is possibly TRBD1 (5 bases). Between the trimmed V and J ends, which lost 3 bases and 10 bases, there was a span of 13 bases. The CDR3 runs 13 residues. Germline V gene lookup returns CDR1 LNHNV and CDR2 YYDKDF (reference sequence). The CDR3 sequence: CATSSVLSGEQFF. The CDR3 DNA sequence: TGTGCCACCAGCAGCGTGTTGTCAGGGGAGCAGTTCTTC.

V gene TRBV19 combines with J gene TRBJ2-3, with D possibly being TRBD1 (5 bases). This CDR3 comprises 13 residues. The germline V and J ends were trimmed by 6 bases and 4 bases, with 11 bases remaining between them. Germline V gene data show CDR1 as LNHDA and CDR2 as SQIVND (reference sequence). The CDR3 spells CASRWGPPDTQYF. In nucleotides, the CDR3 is TGTGCCAGTAGATGGGGCCCACCAGATACGCAGTATTTT.

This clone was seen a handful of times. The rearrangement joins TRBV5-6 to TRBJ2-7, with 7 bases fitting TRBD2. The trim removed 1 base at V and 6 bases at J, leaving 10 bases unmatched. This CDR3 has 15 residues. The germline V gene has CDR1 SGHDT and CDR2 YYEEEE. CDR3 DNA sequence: TGTGCCAGCAGCTTGTCGGCGGGAGTAGGTCTCGAGCAGTACTTC. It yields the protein CASSLSAGVGLEQYF.

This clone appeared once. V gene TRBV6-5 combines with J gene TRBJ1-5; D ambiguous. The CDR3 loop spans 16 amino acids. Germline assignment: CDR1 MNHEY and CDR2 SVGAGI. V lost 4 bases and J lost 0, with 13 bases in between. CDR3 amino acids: CASSFTAEYSNQPQHF. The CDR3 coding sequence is TGTGCCAGCAGTTTCACCGCGGAATATAGCAATCAGCCCCAGCATTTT.

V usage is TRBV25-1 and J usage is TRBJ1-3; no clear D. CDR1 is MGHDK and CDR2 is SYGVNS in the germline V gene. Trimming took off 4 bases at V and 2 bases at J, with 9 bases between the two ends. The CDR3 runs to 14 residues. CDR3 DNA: TGTGCCAGCAGTGGCAGGCAGGCTGGAAACACCATATATTTT. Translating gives CASSGRQAGNTIYF. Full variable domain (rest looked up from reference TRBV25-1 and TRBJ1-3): EADIYQTPRYLVIGTGKKITLECSQTMGHDKMYWYQQDPGMELHLIHYSYGVNSTEKGDLSSESTVSRIRTEHFPLTLESARPSHTSQYLCASSGRQAGNTIYFGEGSWLTVV.

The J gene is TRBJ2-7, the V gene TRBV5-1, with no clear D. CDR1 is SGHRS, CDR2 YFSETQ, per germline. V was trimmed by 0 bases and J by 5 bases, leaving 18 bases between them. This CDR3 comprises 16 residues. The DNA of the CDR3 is TGCGCCAGCAGCTTGGCCCTGACACCCCCCGGCGACGAGCAGTACTTC. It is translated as CASSLALTPPGDEQYF.

As DNA, the CDR3 is TGTGCCAGGGGGAGCGGGACAAGCTCCTACAATGAGCAGTTCTTC. Protein product: CARGSGTSSYNEQFF. The V and J genes are TRBV2 and TRBJ2-1; TRBD2 might be the D (7 bases). This CDR3 has 15 amino acids. Germline-derived CDR1 and CDR2 are SNHLY and FYNNEI. The V end was cut by 9 bases, the J end by 0 bases, with 15 bases between.

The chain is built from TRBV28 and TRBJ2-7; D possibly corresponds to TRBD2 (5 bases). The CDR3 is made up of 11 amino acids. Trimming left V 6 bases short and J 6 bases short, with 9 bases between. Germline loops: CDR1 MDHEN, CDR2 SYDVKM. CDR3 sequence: CASSRRGEQYF. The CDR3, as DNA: TGTGCCAGCAGCCGACGGGGCGAGCAGTACTTC.

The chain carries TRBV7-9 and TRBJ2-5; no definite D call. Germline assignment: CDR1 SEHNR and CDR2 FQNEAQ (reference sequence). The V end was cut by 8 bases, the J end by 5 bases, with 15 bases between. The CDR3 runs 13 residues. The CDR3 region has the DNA TGTGCCAGCGGCCCCACGGCGGTGGAGACCCAGTACTTC. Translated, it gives CASGPTAVETQYF. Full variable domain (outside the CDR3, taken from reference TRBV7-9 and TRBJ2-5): DTGVSQNPRHKITKRGQNVTFRCDPISEHNRLYWYRQTLGQGPEFLTYFQNEAQLEKSRLLSDRFSAERPKGSFSTLEIQRTEQGDSAMYLCASGPTAVETQYFGPGTRLLVL.

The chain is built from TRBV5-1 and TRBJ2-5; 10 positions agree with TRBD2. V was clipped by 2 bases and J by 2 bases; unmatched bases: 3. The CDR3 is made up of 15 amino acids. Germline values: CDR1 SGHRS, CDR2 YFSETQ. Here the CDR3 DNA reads TGCGCCAGCAGCTTACTAGCGGGACGACAAGAGACCCAGTACTTC. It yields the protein CASSLLAGRQETQYF.

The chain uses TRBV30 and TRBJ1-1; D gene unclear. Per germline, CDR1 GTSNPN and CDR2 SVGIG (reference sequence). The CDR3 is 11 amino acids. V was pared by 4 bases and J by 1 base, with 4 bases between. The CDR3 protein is CAWKANTEAFF. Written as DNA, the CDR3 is TGTGCCTGGAAAGCGAACACTGAAGCTTTCTTT.

The CDR3: CASSPVGGTSAVEQYF. CDR3 nucleotides: TGTGCCAGCAGCCCCGTTGGGGGGACTTCGGCCGTCGAGCAGTACTTC. The genes are TRBV7-2 and TRBJ2-7; tentative D call: TRBD2 (6 bases). The CDR3 totals 16 residues. Trimming stripped 5 bases from V and 6 bases from J, with 23 bases between. Germline V gives CDR1 SGHTA, CDR2 FQGNSA.

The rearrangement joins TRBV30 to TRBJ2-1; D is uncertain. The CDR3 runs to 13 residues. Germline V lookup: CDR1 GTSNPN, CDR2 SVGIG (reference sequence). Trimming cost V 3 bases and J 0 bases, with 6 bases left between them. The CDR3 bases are TGTGCCTGGAGCGGAGACTCCTACAATGAGCAGTTCTTC. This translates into CAWSGDSYNEQFF.

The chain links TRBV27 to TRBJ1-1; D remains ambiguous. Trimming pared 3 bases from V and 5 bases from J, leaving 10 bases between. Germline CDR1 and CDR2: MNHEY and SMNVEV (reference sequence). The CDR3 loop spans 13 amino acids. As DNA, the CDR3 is TGTGCCAGCAGTTTTGGAGCGGGAACTGAAGCTTTCTTT. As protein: CASSFGAGTEAFF.